This paragraph covers one TCR beta chain sequence. Its cognate antigen has yet to be identified. There are no base qualities to consult, and no much larger clone falls within one base. Expansion of CD8+CD57+ cells had been shown by flow cytometry in the patients chosen for sequencing. Every patient had a diagnosis of severe acquired aplastic anemia based on International Study of Aplastic Anemia and Agranulocytosis and Camitta criteria. Patients had received no therapy at the time of blood sampling. TCR repertoires of sorted CD4+ and CD8+ blood T cells from severe aplastic anemia patients and healthy subjects were deep-sequenced in the study. In the USA, patient enrollment took place under clinicaltrials.gov protocols 00001620, 01623167, 00001397, 00071045, 00081523 and 00961064. Ficoll-Paque density gradient centrifugation was used to isolate peripheral blood mononuclear cells. Before DNA extraction, CD4+ and CD8+ T cells were sorted by FACS or by magnetic beads.

Taken from cysteine to phenylalanine, the CDR3 has 13 residues. Only the CDR3 region is kept as DNA, spanning 39 bases read in frame from base 1. As encoded in the germline V gene, CDR1 is SGHTA while CDR2 is FQGNSA. At the junction V is shortened by 2 bases and J by 3 bases, with 8 bases in between. Profiling of TCR beta VDJ combinations and CDR3 sequences used genomic DNA as the template. An Illumina HiSeq 2000 was the platform used for TCR repertoire sequencing. In the original analysis: Repertoire assessment relied on Simpson's diversity index, CDR3 size and DJ length profiles, and TRBV/TRBJ rearrangement plots. The most abundant DNA sequence in the deep sequencing data was taken as the immunodominant clone. CDR3 amino acid sequences were checked for sharing between subjects and were compared against published repertoires and the VDJdb database. The public reads were quality trimmed at Q25 with fastp and then assembled into clones with MiXCR by TCRdb, keeping productive beta chains. Each entry merges the rows of one CDR3 protein and shows their most common DNA and genes. These V and J calls derive from TCRdb rather than the authors' analysis. The sample table lists approximately 160,000 distinct CDR3 sequences, less than 60% of them with a count of one. The ten most abundant clones make up 2.5% to 4% of the sample.

These data come from a study of CD8+CD57+ T cells in acquired aplastic anemia (dated by TCRdb to the late 2010s). Describing the broader study: Extracted DNA from sorted CD4+ and CD8+ cells averaged about 3 ug, ranging from roughly 0.17 to 27.4 ug. A CD8+CD57+ expansion meant a frequency higher than the mean frequency seen in healthy subjects.

Study-level results and caveats: Around 30 CD8+ CDR3 sequences were shared between patients and controls but appeared highly expressed in patients and within their immunodominant clones. No significant difference in CD8+ Simpson's diversity was found between patients and healthy controls (P=0.060).

The receptor's source is a human donor with aplastic anemia. The source material was sorted CD4+, CD8+, or CD8+CD57+ T cells (not recorded which) from PBMCs. This chain joins TRBV7-2 to TRBJ2-7; the best D guess is TRBD2, with 5 bases matching. The CDR3 reads CASSLLGDYEQYF. In nucleotide form, the sequence is TGTGCCAGCAGCTTACTGGGAGACTACGAGCAGTACTTC.